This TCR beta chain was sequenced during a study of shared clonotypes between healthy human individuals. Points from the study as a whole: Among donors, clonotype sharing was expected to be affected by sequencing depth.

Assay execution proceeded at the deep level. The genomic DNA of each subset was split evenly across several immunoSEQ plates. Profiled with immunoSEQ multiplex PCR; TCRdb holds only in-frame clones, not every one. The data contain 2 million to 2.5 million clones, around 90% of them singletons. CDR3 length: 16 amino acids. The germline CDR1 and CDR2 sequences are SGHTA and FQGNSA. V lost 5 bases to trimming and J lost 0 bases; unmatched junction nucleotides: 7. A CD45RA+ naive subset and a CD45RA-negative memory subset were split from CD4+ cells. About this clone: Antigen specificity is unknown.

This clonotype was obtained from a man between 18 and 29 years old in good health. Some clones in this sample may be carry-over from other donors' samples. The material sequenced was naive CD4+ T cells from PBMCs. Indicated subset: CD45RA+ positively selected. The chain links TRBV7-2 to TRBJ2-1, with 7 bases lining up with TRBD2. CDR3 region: CASSPGGSSSYNEQFF. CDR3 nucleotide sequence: TGTGCCAGCAGCCCCGGGGGGTCGAGCTCCTACAATGAGCAGTTCTTC.